The present TCR beta chain was sequenced within a study of T-cell reconstitution after alpha-beta-depleted transplantation in children. Germline V gene data show CDR1 as MNHEY and CDR2 as SMNVEV (reference sequence). The V end was cut by 3 bases, the J end by 5 bases, with 16 bases between. The CDR3 loop spans 15 amino acids. In the case of this clonotype: Antigen specificity is unknown.

Study findings and constraints: Fresh T-cell production supplied most of the T-cell counts and diversity seen one year after transplant.

This sample's TCRbeta library carried unique molecular identifier barcodes. TCRdb called the PCR reads again in MiXCR, with one record for every CDR3 protein. The sample yields a few hundred thousand distinct CDR3 sequences, less than 9.5% seen once. This sequence joins TRBV27 and TRBJ1-1; D not resolved. Sequences were derived from peripheral blood, sampled 360 days after TCRalphabeta/CD19-depleted stem cell transplant. This sequence originates from a female patient between 2 and 10 years old who had a stem cell transplant for Fanconi anemia, so the T cells may come from the graft donor. Written as DNA, the CDR3 is TGTGCCAGCAGTTTTATGCCGGGGAGGGAGACTGAAGCTTTCTTT. Its translation: CASSFMPGRETEAFF.